This entry features one TCR beta chain sequence. Its antigen is not known. The data were taken from a study of post-analysis software for immune sequencing data. Findings of the study overall: In patients, TRBV5-6, TRBV5-1 and TRBV20-1 belonged to four or five TRBV segments found more frequently than in controls. Same-batch samples co-clustered strongly by F measure.

TCR beta cDNA libraries had unique molecular identifiers. TCRdb processed the PCR reads anew with MiXCR; each CDR3 protein has one entry. Of approximately 770,000 distinct CDR3 sequences in the sample, around 45% are singletons; the top ten hold roughly 4.9%. Germline CDR1 and CDR2: MGHRA and YSYEKL. V was cut by 0 bases and J by 3 bases, with 5 bases left in between. This CDR3 contains 14 residues. Sample: blood. The V call is TRBV4-1, the J call TRBJ1-4; D gene ambiguous. This TCR came from a girl under 18 with multiple sclerosis. CDR3 sequence (DNA): TGCGCCAGCAGCCAAGATCACCCTAATGAAAAACTGTTTTTT. This codes for CASSQDHPNEKLFF.